This T cell receptor beta chain was found in a study of T cell responses to AZD1222 COVID-19 vaccine. About the study: Analysis merged second doses at about 4 or about 12 weeks. Study results and limitations: Baseline serostatus was positive in only six AZD1222 recipients.

The data were produced by immunoSEQ multiplex PCR, yet TCRdb's version contains in-frame clones alone and is incomplete. The table has 150,000 to 180,000 clones, about nine tenths seen once; the top ten hold around 3.1%. This clone was detected once. Antigen specificity is unknown. Germline CDR1 SNHLY, CDR2 FYNNEI. The CDR3 spans 16 residues. V shed 0 bases and J shed 1 base, with 10 bases lying between them. V gene TRBV2 combines with J gene TRBJ1-5, with D hard to call. The clonotype originates from an adult in good health. Sample: peripheral blood, taken on day 0 of AZD1222 vaccination. The CDR3 here is CASSEAAGLSNQPQHF. The CDR3 DNA reads as TGTGCCAGCAGTGAAGCGGCCGGACTGAGCAATCAGCCCCAGCATTTT.